The source of this T cell receptor beta chain is a study of Ad26.COV2.S vaccination and SARS-CoV-2 variants. The wider study: In the study, Ad26.COV2.S was injected intramuscularly once, or twice 56 days apart.

Treatment denoted: some 20 received Ad26.COV2.S at low or high dose, single or two shots; about 5 received placebo; per-sample allocation not given. Sample collection was performed on day 63 after the first vaccine or placebo injection. CDR1 LGHDT and CDR2 YNNKEL come from the germline V gene (reference sequence). Trimming removed 4 bases from V and 2 bases from J, with 13 bases in between. The CDR3 extends over 15 amino acids. TCRdb keeps only in-frame clones here, not all; method: immunoSEQ multiplex PCR. The table lists 350,000 to 550,000 clones, roughly 87% of them singletons. This clone was seen only once.

The TCR comes from a person between 18 and 60 years old who received the Ad26.COV2.S COVID-19 vaccine or a placebo. This chain joins TRBV3-1 (or the pseudogene TRBV3-2) and TRBJ2-3; maybe TRBD1 (6 bases). The material sequenced was peripheral blood, taken in a trial of Ad26.COV2.S vaccine versus placebo. CDR3 protein: CASSRLDRITDTQYF. As DNA, the CDR3 is TGTGCCAGCAGCCGACTGGACAGAATCACAGATACGCAGTATTTT.